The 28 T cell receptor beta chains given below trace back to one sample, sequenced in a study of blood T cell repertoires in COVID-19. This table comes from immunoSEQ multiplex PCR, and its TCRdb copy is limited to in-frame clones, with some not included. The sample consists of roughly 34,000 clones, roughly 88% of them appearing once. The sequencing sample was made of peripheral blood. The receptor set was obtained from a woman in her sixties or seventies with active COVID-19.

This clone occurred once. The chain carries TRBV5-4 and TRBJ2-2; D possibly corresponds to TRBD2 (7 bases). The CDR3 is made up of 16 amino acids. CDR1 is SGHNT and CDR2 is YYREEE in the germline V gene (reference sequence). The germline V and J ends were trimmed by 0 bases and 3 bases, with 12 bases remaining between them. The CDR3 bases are TGTGCCAGCAGCTTGGCGCGGGGGCTGGACACCGGGGAGCTGTTTTTT. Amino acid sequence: CASSLARGLDTGELFF.

CDR3 in amino acids: CASSLSHQPQHF. For the CDR3, the DNA is TGTGCCAGCAGTCTCTCTCATCAGCCCCAGCATTTT. The chain is built from TRBV28 and TRBJ1-5, with unresolved D. Germline CDR1 and CDR2: MDHEN and SYDVKM. This CDR3 comprises 12 residues. Trimming took 5 bases from V and 5 from J, leaving 7 bases between them.

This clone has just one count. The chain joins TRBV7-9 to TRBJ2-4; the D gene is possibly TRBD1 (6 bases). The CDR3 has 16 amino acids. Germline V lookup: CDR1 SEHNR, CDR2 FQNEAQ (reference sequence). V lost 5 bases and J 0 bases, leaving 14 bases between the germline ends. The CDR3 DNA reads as TGTGCCAGCAGCCCCCTTGGGGGCCCAGCCAAAAACATTCAGTACTTC. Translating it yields CASSPLGGPAKNIQYF.

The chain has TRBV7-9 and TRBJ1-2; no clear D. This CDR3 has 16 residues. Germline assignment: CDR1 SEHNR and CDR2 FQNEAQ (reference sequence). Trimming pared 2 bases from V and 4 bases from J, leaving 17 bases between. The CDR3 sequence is CASSLLGRGFSYGYTF. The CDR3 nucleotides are TGTGCCAGCAGCTTACTCGGACGGGGATTTTCCTATGGCTACACCTTC.

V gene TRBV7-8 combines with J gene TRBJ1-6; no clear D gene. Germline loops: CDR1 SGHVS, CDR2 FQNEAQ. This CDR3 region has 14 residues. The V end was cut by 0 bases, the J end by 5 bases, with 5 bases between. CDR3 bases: TGTGCCAGCAGCTTAGCGGGAGATAATTCACCCCTCCACTTT. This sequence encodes CASSLAGDNSPLHF.

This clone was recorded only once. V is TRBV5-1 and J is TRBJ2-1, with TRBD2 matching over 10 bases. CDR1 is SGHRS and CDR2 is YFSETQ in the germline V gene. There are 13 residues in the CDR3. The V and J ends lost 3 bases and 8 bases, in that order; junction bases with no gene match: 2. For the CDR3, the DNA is TGCGCCAGCAGCTATCTAGCGGGGGATGAGCAGTTCTTC. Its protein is CASSYLAGDEQFF.

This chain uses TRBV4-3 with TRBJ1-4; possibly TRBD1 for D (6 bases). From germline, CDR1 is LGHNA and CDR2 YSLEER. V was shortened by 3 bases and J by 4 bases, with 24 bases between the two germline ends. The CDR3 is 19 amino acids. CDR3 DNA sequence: TGCGCCAGCAGCCAGGCCCGGGACACCAGGCGTACCCGTAATGAAAAACTGTTTTTT. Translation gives CASSQARDTRRTRNEKLFF.

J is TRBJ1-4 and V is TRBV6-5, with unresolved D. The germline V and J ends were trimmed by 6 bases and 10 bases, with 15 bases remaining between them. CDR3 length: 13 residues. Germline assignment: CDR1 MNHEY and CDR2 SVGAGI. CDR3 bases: TGTGCCAGCAGCCAAGGACCCGGAGGAAAACTGTTTTTT. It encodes CASSQGPGGKLFF.

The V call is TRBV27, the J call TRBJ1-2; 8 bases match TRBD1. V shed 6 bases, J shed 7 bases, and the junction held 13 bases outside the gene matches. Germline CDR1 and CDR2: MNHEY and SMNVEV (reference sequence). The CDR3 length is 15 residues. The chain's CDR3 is CASSQHGQGAFGYTF. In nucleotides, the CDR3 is TGTGCCAGCAGCCAACATGGACAGGGCGCGTTTGGCTACACCTTC.

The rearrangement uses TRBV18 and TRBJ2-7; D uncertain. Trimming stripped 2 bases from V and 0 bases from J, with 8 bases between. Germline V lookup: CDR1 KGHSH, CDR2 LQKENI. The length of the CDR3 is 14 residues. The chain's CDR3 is CASSPGQSSYEQYF. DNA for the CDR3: TGTGCCAGCTCACCAGGGCAGAGCTCCTACGAGCAGTACTTC.

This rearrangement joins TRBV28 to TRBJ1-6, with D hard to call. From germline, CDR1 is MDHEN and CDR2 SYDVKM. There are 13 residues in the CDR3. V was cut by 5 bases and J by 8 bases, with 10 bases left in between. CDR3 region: CASSLPGDSPLHF. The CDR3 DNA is TGTGCCAGCAGTCTCCCCGGTGATTCACCCCTCCACTTT.

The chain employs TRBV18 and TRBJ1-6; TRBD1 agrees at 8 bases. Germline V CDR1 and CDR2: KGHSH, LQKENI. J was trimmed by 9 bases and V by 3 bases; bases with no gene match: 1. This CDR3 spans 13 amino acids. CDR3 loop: CASSPDRGSPLHF. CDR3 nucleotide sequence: TGTGCCAGCTCACCTGACAGGGGTTCACCCCTCCACTTT.

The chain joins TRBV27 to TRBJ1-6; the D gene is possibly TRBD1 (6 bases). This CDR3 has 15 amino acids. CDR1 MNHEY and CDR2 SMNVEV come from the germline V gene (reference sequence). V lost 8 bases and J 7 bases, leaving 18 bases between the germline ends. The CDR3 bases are TGTGCCAGCTCGTGGGCAGGGGCGACCAATTCACCCCTCCACTTT. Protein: CASSWAGATNSPLHF.

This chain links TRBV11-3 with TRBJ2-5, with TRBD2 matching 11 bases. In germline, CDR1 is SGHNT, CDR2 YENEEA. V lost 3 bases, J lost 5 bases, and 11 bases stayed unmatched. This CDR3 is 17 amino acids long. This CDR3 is CASSFLAGGGDRETQYF. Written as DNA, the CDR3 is TGTGCCAGCAGCTTTCTAGCGGGGGGTGGAGATCGGGAGACCCAGTACTTC. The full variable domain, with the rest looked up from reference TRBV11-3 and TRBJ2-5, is EAGVVQSPRYKIIEKKQPVAFWCNPISGHNTLYWYLQNLGQGPELLIRYENEEAVDDSQLPKDRFSAERLKGVDSTLKIQPAELGDSAVYLCASSFLAGGGDRETQYFGPGTRLLVL.

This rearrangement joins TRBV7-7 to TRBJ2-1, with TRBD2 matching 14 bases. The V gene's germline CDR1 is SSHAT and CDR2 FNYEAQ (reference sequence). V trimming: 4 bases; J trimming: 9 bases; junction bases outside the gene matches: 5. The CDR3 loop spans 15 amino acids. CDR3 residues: CASSSGTSGGIEQFF. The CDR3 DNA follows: TGTGCCAGCAGCTCCGGGACTAGCGGGGGTATTGAGCAGTTCTTC.

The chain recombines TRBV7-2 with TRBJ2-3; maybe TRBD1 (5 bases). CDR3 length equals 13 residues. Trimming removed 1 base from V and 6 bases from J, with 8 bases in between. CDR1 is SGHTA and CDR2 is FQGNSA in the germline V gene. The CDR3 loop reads CASSLGTMDTQYF. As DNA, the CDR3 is TGTGCCAGCAGCTTAGGGACAATGGATACGCAGTATTTT.

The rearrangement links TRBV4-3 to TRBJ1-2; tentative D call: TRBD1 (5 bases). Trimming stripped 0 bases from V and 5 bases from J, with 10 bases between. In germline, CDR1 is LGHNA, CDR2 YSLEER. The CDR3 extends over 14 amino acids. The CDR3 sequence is CASSQERGRYGYTF. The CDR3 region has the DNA TGCGCCAGCAGCCAAGAGCGGGGACGGTATGGCTACACCTTC.

CDR3 loop: CASSQATGLAYEQYF. The CDR3 region has the DNA TGCGCCAGCAGCCAAGCGACAGGGTTGGCCTACGAGCAGTACTTC. The chain combines TRBV4-1 with TRBJ2-7, with 7 bases lining up with TRBD1. V was clipped by 1 base and J by 2 bases; unmatched bases: 5. The germline V gene has CDR1 MGHRA and CDR2 YSYEKL. The CDR3 is 15 amino acids.

CDR3 DNA sequence: TGTGCCTGGAGTACGGGACTAGCGGGGAACACCTACAATGAGCAGTTCTTC. It translates to CAWSTGLAGNTYNEQFF. The rearrangement links TRBV30 to TRBJ2-1, with 13 bases matching TRBD2. Unmatched junction bases numbered 6, after V lost 2 bases and J lost 2 bases. Germline V CDR1 and CDR2: GTSNPN, SVGIG (reference sequence). This CDR3 has 17 residues. Using reference TRBV30 and TRBJ2-1 for the parts outside the CDR3, the full variable domain is SQTIHQWPATLVQPVGSPLSLECTVEGTSNPNLYWYRQAAGRGLQLLFYSVGIGQISSEVPQNLSASRPQDRQFILSSKKLLLSDSGFYLCAWSTGLAGNTYNEQFFGPGTRLTVL.

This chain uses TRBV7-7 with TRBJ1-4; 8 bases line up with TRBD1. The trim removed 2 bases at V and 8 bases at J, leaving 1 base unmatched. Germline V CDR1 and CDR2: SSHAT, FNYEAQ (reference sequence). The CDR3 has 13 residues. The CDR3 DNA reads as TGTGCCAGCAGCTTACGACAGGGGGAAAAACTGTTTTTT. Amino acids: CASSLRQGEKLFF.

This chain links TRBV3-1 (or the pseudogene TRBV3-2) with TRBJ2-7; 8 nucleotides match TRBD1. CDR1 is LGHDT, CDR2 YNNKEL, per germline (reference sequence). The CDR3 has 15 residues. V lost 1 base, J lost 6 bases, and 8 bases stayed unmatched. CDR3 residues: CASSQAATGAREQYF. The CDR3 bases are TGTGCCAGCAGCCAAGCCGCGACAGGGGCCCGCGAGCAGTACTTC.

Here the CDR3 DNA reads TGTGCCAGCAGTGAAGGCATAGCTGGAAACACCATATATTTT. This codes for CASSEGIAGNTIYF. The chain combines TRBV2 with TRBJ1-3, with D unresolved. This CDR3 comprises 14 residues. Looked up from germline, CDR1 is SNHLY and CDR2 is FYNNEI. V lost 1 base to trimming and J lost 2 bases, with 6 bases between them.

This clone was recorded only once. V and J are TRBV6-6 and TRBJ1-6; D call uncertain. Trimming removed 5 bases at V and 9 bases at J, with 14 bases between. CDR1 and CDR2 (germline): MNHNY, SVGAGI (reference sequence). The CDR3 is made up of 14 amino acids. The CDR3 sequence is CASSRDLGGSPLHF. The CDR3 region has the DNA TGTGCCAGCAGTCGTGACCTCGGAGGTTCACCCCTCCACTTT.

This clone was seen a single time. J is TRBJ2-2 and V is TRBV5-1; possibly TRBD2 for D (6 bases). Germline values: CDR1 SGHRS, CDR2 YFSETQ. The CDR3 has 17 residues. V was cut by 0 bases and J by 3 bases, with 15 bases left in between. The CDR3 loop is CASSLVPRGRDTGELFF. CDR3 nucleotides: TGCGCCAGCAGCTTGGTCCCGCGGGGCAGGGACACCGGGGAGCTGTTTTTT. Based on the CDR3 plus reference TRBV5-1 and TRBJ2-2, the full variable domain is KAGVTQTPRYLIKTRGQQVTLSCSPISGHRSVSWYQQTPGQGLQFLFEYFSETQRNKGNFPGRFSGRQFSNSRSEMNVSTLELGDSALYLCASSLVPRGRDTGELFFGEGSRLTVL.

CDR3 DNA sequence: TGCGCCAGCAGCCAAGAACGGACAGATACGCAGTATTTT. This sequence encodes CASSQERTDTQYF. This chain uses TRBV4-3 with TRBJ2-3; D is unclear. The germline V gene has CDR1 LGHNA and CDR2 YSLEER. The CDR3 loop spans 13 amino acids. Trimming shortened V by 0 bases and J by 3 bases, and 4 bases separated the two germline ends.

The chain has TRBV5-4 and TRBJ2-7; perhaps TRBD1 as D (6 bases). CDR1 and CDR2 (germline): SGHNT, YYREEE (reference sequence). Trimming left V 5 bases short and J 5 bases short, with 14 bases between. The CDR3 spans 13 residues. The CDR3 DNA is TGTGCCAGCAGAATTACAGGGTCCAACGAGCAGTACTTC. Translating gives CASRITGSNEQYF.

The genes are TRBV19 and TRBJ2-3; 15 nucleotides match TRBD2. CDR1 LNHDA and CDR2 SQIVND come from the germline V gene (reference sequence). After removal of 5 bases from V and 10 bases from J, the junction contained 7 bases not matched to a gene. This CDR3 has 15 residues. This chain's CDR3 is CASSRTSGGEGPQYF. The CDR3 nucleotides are TGTGCCAGTAGTCGGACTAGCGGGGGGGAGGGACCGCAGTATTTT. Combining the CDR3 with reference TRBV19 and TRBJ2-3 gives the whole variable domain DGGITQSPKYLFRKEGQNVTLSCEQNLNHDAMYWYRQDPGQGLRLIYYSQIVNDFQKGDIAEGYSVSREKKESFPLTVTSAQKNPTAFYLCASSRTSGGEGPQYFGPGTRLTVL.

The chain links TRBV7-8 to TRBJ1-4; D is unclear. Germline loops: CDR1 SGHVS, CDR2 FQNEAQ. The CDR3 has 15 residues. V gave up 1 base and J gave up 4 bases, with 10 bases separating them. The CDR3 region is CASSLGGSVNEKLFF. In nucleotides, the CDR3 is TGTGCCAGCAGCTTAGGAGGGAGCGTTAATGAAAAACTGTTTTTT.